The source of this TCR beta chain is a study of a mutant IDH1 vaccine in newly diagnosed glioma. V gave up 5 bases and J gave up 3 bases; unmatched junction bases: 7. CDR3 length: 16 residues. CDR1 and CDR2 from the germline V gene are SGHNT and YYREEE (reference sequence). Time point of the sample: week 11, during vaccination. Alongside topical imiquimod, each dose of vaccine comprised 300 ug of mutant IDH1 20-mer peptide. Of note for this clone: Its antigen is unidentified.

The data were produced by immunoSEQ multiplex PCR, yet TCRdb's version contains in-frame clones alone and is incomplete. The table shows about 120,000 clones, with about 80% occurring only once. The chain uses TRBV5-4 and TRBJ2-3; 12 bases are shared with TRBD2. The TCR was taken from a man in his forties with glioma. This specimen consisted of PBMCs, obtained from a glioma patient whose treatment included an IDH1 peptide vaccine. The CDR3 DNA reads TGTGCCAGCAGAATACTTGGACTAGCGGGGACAGATACGCAGTATTTT. Its protein is CASRILGLAGTDTQYF.